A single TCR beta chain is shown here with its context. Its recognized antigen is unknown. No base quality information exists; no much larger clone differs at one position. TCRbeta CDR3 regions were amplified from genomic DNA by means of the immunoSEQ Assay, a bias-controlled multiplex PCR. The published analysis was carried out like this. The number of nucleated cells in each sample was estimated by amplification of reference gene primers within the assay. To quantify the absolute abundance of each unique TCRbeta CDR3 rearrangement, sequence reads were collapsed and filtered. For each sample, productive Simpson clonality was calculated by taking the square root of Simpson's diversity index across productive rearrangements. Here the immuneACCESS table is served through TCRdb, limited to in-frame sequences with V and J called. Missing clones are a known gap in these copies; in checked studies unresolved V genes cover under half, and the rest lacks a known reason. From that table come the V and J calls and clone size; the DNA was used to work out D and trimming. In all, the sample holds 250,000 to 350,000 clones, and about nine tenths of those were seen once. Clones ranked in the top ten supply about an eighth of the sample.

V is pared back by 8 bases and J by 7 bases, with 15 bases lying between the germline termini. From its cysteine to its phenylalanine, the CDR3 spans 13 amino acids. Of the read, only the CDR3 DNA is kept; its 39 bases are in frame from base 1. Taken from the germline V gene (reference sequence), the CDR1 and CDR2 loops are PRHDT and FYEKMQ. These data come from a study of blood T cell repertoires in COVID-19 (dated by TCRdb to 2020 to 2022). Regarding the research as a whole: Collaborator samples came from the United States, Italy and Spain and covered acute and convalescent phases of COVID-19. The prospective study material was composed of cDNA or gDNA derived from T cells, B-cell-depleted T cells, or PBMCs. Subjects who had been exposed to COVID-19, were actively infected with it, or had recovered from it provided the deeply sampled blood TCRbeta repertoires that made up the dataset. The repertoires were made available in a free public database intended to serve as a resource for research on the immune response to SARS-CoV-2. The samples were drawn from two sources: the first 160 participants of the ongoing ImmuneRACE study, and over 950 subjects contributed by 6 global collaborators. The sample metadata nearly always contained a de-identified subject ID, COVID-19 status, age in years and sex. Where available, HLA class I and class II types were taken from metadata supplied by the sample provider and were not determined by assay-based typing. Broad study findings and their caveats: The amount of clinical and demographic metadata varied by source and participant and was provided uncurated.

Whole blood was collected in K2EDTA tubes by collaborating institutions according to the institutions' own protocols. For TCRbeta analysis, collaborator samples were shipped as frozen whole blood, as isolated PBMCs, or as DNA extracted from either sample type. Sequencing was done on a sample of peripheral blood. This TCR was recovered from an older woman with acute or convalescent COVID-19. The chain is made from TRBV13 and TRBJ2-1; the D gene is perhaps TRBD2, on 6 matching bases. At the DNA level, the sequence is TGTGCCAGCCGGTGGGGGGTGGCTAATGAGCAGTTCTTC. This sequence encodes CASRWGVANEQFF.